This T cell receptor beta chain was sequenced during a study of T cell responses to AZD1222 COVID-19 vaccine (dated by TCRdb to about 2021). For the study in its entirety: AZD1222 recipients given second doses at about 4 weeks or at about 12 weeks were pooled, since spike-specific TCR depth and breadth were not found to differ between the two schedules. Trial participants were enrolled into age subgroups of 18-55, 56-69 and 70-plus years, which contained around 140, 26 and 57 TCR-sequenced participants, respectively. TCR sequencing covered more than 230 trial participants: 200 to 210 given two doses of AZD1222 and some 25 given two doses of MenACWY control vaccine. Findings and caveats that apply to the study as a whole: Most participants were white British and females outnumbered males, and the authors suggested that clonal diversity may have been underestimated. The vaccine-associated CD4 TCRs covered the entire spike protein, and the dominant responses fell in regions 160-218 and 743-854. The 56-69-year group was small, and its depth increase did not reach significance, likely because of low power. Reportedly, close to half of the unique spike-specific TCRs recognized epitopes lying outside the regions that are mutated in the B.1.351 and B.1.1.7 variants. After two AZD1222 doses, both the breadth and the depth of spike-specific TCRs were significantly higher than at day 0 and than in MenACWY recipients. Because no samples from the day 14 peak response were available, repertoires could be characterized only after the peak T cell response. Conclusions about previously exposed vaccinees are limited, since just six AZD1222 recipients were seropositive for SARS-CoV-2 at baseline.

In light of the paper, this sample's time point label describes: baseline before first vaccination. The vaccinee samples were drawn from two UK trials, COV001 and COV002, one of which was a single-blind randomized controlled phase 2/3 trial testing AZD1222 (ChAdOx1 nCoV-19) in healthy adults. For TCRbeta chain sequencing, PBMC samples were collected from trial participants at day 0 and at day 28 after the second dose. Taken from the germline V gene, the CDR1 and CDR2 loops are SNHLY and FYNNEI. V is cut by 4 bases and J by 3 bases, and the space between the germline ends is 16 bases. The CDR3 sequence holds 15 residues, the cysteine and phenylalanine included. Only CDR3 DNA remains: 45 bases, in frame from the first base. This clone was seen just once. This receptor's antigen is unknown. Nothing much larger sits one base from this clone, and base qualities are not available. The CDR3 regions of human TCRbeta chains were analyzed by immunosequencing. The paper's data handling went like this. Repertoire TCRs were matched against a reference library of SARS-CoV-2-specific TCRs generated with the MIRA antigen-specificity platform. Breadth was defined as the fraction of unique TCRs that were SARS-CoV-2-associated, and depth was defined as the fraction of total T cells that were SARS-CoV-2-associated. Each spike-specific TCR was assigned to its reactive spike region and to a CD4 or CD8 class using the MIRA data. Log10-transformed breadth and depth values were compared by one-way ANOVA with Sidak's multiple comparisons tests. Entries here come from immuneACCESS through TCRdb and include only in-frame sequences with V and J called. Some clones fail to appear in such tables; in the studies checked, an unresolved V gene covers under half of the shortfall, and the cause of the remainder is unknown. V and J calls and clone size are those listed in that table; D and trimming were worked out from the DNA. Counted in this sample were under 95,000 clones; 80% to 90% of them appeared once. Around 17% of the sample belongs to the ten largest clones.

The sequencing here drew on peripheral blood, taken on day 0 of AZD1222 vaccination. The TCR was taken from an adult in good health. The chain uses TRBV2 and TRBJ2-7; too little of a D gene remains to name it. For the CDR3, the sequence is CASSVGLFLNYEQYF. In nucleotides, the sequence is TGTGCCAGCAGTGTAGGGTTATTCCTTAACTACGAGCAGTACTTC. Outside the CDR3, residues come from the reference TRBV2 and TRBJ2-7 proteins, so the full variable domain is: EPEVTQTPSHQVTQMGQEVILRCVPISNHLYFYWYRQILGQKVEFLVSFYNNEISEKSEIFDDQFSVERPDGSNFTLKIRSTKLEDSAMYFCASSVGLFLNYEQYFGPGTRLTVT.